This T cell receptor (beta chain) is from a study of cytomegalovirus exposure and HLA in healthy donors. Study-level findings and limits: Some highly shared sequence variants likely arose as a pipeline artifact.

CDR1 is LNHDA and CDR2 is SQIVND in the germline V gene (reference sequence). This CDR3 is built from 15 residues. Losses at the gene ends were 6 bases for V and 2 bases for J; bases not matched to a gene: 6. Primers: 60 Vbeta forward and 13 Jbeta reverse. Using immunoSEQ multiplex PCR, the repertoire was profiled, and TCRdb retains in-frame clones only, with some absent. The sample holds roughly 110,000 clones; 75% are singletons and the top ten take about 2.5%. In its sample, this clone was seen once. The antigen is undetermined. The receptor comes from a middle-aged man in good health and CMV-seronegative. The rearrangement links TRBV19 to TRBJ1-5, with TRBD1 identical over 8 bases. Sequenced material: PBMCs. The CDR3 here is CASRQGGSGNQPQHF. CDR3 sequence (DNA): TGTGCCAGTAGACAGGGGGGCAGTGGCAATCAGCCCCAGCATTTT.